Listed here is a single TCR beta chain. A quantity of about 0.5 to 1 ug RNA underwent reverse transcription using random hexamers. Via MiXCR, TCRdb re-called the immunoSEQ multiplex PCR reads, giving one row per CDR3 protein. Here the sample spans approximately 180,000 distinct CDR3 sequences, over 75% being singletons. This CDR3 spans 17 amino acids. V was clipped by 4 bases and J by 1 base; unmatched bases: 9. The germline V gene has CDR1 SNHLY and CDR2 FYNNEI. These data come from a study of CD8 T cells in Susac syndrome. The rearrangement joins TRBV2 to TRBJ1-3; 8 bases map to TRBD1. The sample taken for sequencing was CD4+ T cells from PBMCs. The origin of this receptor is a human donor with Susac syndrome. The CDR3 DNA reads as TGTGCCAGCAGTGTGTCCGGGACAGGAGTATCTGGAAACACCATATATTTT. Amino acid sequence: CASSVSGTGVSGNTIYF.